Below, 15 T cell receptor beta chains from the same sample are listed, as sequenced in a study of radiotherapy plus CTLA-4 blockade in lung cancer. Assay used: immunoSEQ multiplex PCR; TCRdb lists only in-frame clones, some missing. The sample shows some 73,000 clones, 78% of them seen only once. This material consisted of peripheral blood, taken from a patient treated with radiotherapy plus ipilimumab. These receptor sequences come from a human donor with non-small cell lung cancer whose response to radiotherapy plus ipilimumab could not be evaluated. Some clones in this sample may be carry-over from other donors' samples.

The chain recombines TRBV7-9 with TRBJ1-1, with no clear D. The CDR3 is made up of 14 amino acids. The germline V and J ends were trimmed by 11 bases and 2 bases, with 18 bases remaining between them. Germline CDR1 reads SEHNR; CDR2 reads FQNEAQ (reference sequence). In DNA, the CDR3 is TGTGCCTGCTATTTAACAGCGGCAAACACTGAAGCTTTCTTT. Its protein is CACYLTAANTEAFF.

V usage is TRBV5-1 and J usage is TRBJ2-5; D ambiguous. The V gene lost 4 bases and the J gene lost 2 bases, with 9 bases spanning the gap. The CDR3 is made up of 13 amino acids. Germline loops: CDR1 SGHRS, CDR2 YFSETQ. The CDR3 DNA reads TGCGCCAGCAGCGGCAACAGTCAAGAGACCCAGTACTTC. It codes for CASSGNSQETQYF.

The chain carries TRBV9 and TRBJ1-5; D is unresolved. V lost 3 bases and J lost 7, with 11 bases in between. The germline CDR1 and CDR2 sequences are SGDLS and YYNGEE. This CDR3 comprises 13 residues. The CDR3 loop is CASSAFPGQPQHF. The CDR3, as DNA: TGTGCCAGCAGCGCCTTTCCAGGACAGCCCCAGCATTTT.

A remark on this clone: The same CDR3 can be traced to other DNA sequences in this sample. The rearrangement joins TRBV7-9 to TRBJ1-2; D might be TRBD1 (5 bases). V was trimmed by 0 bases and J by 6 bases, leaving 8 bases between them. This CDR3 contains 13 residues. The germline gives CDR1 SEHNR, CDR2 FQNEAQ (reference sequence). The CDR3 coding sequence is TGTGCCAGCAGCTTAGCAGGGGCAGATGGCTACACCTTC. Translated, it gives CASSLAGADGYTF.

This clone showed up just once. The CDR3 loop is CASSFQAPGQGPGTEAFF. The DNA of the CDR3 is TGTGCCAGCAGCTTCCAAGCCCCGGGACAGGGACCGGGCACTGAAGCTTTCTTT. The chain has TRBV7-8 and TRBJ1-1, with 9 bases lining up with TRBD1. V was clipped by 3 bases and J by 4 bases; unmatched bases: 15. This CDR3 contains 18 residues. Germline V CDR1 and CDR2: SGHVS, FQNEAQ.

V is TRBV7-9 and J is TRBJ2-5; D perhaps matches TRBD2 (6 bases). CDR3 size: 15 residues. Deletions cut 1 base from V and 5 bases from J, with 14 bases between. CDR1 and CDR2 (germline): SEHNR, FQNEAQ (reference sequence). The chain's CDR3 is CASSLDSGVAETQYF. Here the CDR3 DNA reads TGTGCCAGCAGCTTAGATTCGGGGGTGGCGGAGACCCAGTACTTC. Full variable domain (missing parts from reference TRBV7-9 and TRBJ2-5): DTGVSQNPRHKITKRGQNVTFRCDPISEHNRLYWYRQTLGQGPEFLTYFQNEAQLEKSRLLSDRFSAERPKGSFSTLEIQRTEQGDSAMYLCASSLDSGVAETQYFGPGTRLLVL.

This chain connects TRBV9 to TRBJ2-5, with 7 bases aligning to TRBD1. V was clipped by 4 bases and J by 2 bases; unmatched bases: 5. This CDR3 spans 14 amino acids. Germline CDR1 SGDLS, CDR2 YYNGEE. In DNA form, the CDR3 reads TGTGCCAGCAGCCGGGACAGTCGGCAAGAGACCCAGTACTTC. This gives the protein CASSRDSRQETQYF.

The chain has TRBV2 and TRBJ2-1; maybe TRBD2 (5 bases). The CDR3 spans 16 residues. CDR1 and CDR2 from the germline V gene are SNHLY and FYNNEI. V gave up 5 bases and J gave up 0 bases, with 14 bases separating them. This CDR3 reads CASSFPTGNSYNEQFF. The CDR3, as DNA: TGTGCCAGCAGTTTCCCTACGGGGAACTCCTACAATGAGCAGTTCTTC.

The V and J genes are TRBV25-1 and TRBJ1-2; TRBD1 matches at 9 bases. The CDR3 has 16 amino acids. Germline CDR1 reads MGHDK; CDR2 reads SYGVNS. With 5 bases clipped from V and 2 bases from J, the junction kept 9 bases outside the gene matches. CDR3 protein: CASSPSLGTGNYGYTF. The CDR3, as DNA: TGTGCCAGCAGTCCCTCACTCGGGACAGGGAACTATGGCTACACCTTC.

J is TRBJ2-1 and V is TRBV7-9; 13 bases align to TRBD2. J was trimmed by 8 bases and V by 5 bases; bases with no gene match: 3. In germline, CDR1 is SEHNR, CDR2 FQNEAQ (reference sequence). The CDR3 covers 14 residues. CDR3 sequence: CASSPGLAGDEQFF. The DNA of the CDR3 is TGTGCCAGCAGCCCAGGACTAGCGGGGGATGAGCAGTTCTTC.

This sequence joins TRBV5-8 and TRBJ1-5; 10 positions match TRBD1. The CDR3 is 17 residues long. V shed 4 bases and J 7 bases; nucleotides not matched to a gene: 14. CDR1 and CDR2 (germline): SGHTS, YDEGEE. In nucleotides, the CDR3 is TGTGCCAGCAGCCTGTCATATCGACAGGGGGCAGGGCAGCCCCAGCATTTT. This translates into CASSLSYRQGAGQPQHF.

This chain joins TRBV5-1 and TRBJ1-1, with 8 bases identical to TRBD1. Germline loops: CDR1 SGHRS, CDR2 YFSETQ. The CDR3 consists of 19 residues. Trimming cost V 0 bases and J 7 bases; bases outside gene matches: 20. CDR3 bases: TGCGCCAGCAGCTTGGAGGGGGCCCGGACAGGGAGGATGGCGGTTGAAGCTTTCTTT. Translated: CASSLEGARTGRMAVEAFF. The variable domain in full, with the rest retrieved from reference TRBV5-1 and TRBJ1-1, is KAGVTQTPRYLIKTRGQQVTLSCSPISGHRSVSWYQQTPGQGLQFLFEYFSETQRNKGNFPGRFSGRQFSNSRSEMNVSTLELGDSALYLCASSLEGARTGRMAVEAFFGQGTRLTVV.

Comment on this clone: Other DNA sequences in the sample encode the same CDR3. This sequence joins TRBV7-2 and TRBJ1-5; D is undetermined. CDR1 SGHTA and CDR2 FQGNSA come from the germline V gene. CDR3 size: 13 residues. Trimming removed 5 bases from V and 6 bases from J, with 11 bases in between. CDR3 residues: CASSPGPGQPQHF. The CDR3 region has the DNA TGTGCCAGCAGCCCTGGCCCGGGTCAGCCCCAGCATTTT.

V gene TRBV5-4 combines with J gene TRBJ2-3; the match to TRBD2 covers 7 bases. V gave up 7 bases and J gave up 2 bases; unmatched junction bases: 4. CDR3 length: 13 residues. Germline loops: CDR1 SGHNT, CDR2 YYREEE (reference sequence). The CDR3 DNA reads TGTGCCAGCCCGGGGGGAACCACAGATACGCAGTATTTT. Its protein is CASPGGTTDTQYF.

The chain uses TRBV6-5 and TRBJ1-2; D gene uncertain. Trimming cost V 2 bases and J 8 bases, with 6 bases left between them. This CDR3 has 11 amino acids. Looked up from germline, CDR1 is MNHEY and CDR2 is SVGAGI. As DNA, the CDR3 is TGTGCCAGCAGTTACCCCCCAGGCTACACCTTC. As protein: CASSYPPGYTF.